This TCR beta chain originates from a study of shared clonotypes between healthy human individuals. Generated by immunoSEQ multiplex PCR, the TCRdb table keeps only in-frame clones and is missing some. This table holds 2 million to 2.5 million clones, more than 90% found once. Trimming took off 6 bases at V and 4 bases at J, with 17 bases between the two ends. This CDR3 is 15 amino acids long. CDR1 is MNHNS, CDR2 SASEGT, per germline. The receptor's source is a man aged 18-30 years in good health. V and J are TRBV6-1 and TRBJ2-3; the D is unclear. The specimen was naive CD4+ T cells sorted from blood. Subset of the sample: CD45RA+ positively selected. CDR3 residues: CASRDQTTSPDTQYF. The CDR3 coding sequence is TGTGCCAGCAGGGACCAGACCACATCGCCAGATACGCAGTATTTT.